The 22 T cell receptor beta chains below were found in one sample sequenced in a study of T cell changes during pregnancy in multiple sclerosis (dated by TCRdb to between 2018 and 2020). The protocol used for the library was the immunoSEQ multiplex PCR assay. TCRdb provides this immuneACCESS table in a form limited to in-frame rearrangements. Some clones are lacking; in checked studies, under half of them reflect an unresolved V gene, and why the rest are absent is not known. Present in this sample are tens of thousands of clones, roughly 91% of which were seen just once. Of the sample, roughly 0.7% falls within the top ten clones. The source material was peripheral blood, sampled in the third trimester of pregnancy. The receptors were sampled from a female donor in good health, enrolled as a control in a pregnancy study.

The rearrangement uses TRBV7-9 and TRBJ2-1; TRBD2 matches 10 bases. Germline V gives CDR1 SEHNR, CDR2 FQNEAQ (reference sequence). Unmatched junction bases numbered 14, after V lost 4 bases and J lost 8 bases. The CDR3 has 17 residues. The CDR3 here is CASSSTESGRALDEQFF. The CDR3 DNA reads TGTGCCAGCAGCTCGACCGAAAGCGGGAGGGCCTTAGATGAGCAGTTCTTC.

The J gene is TRBJ1-6, the V gene TRBV5-6, with D perhaps TRBD1 (5 bases). The CDR3 totals 13 residues. Trimming pared 2 bases from V and 12 bases from J, leaving 12 bases between. Germline-derived CDR1 and CDR2 are SGHDT and YYEEEE. CDR3 region: CASSFGGARPLHF. For the CDR3, the DNA is TGTGCCAGCAGCTTTGGAGGGGCGAGACCCCTCCACTTT.

The count of this clone is one. The chain links TRBV14 to TRBJ2-1; D not resolved. This CDR3 has 15 amino acids. The V end lost 1 base, the J end lost 4 bases, and 11 bases lay between the germline ends. The V gene's germline CDR1 is SGHDN and CDR2 FVKESK. As DNA, the CDR3 is TGTGCCAGCAGCCAAGTAGGTTTCGGGTACAATGAGCAGTTCTTC. Protein: CASSQVGFGYNEQFF.

This clone was observed a handful of times. The chain couples TRBV2 to TRBJ2-2; 11 nucleotides line up with TRBD2. CDR1 and CDR2 from the germline V gene are SNHLY and FYNNEI. Trimming cost V 7 bases and J 1 base; bases outside gene matches: 2. The CDR3 consists of 15 residues. The CDR3, as DNA: TGTGCCAGCACCCTAGCGGGGGGGAACACCGGGGAGCTGTTTTTT. Its translation is CASTLAGGNTGELFF.

The chain is built from TRBV19 and TRBJ1-5; 11 bases align to TRBD1. The CDR3 is made up of 17 amino acids. J was trimmed by 7 bases and V by 8 bases; bases with no gene match: 16. Germline lookup yields CDR1 LNHDA and CDR2 SQIVND (reference sequence). CDR3 loop: CASDLPGTGGKNQPQHF. In DNA, the CDR3 is TGTGCCAGTGATCTACCCGGGACAGGGGGTAAGAACCAGCCCCAGCATTTT.

This chain links TRBV6-1 with TRBJ1-2; D is possibly TRBD1 (6 bases). The CDR3 has 11 amino acids. CDR1 and CDR2 from the germline V gene are MNHNS and SASEGT. The V and J ends lost 11 bases and 4 bases respectively, with 11 bases between them. This CDR3 reads CAAGGLYGYTF. The CDR3, as DNA: TGTGCCGCGGGGGGCCTCTATGGCTACACCTTC.

V gene TRBV4-3 combines with J gene TRBJ1-2; 10 bases agree with TRBD1. Germline CDR1 reads LGHNA; CDR2 reads YSLEER. This CDR3 is built from 16 residues. V shed 1 base and J 3 bases; nucleotides not matched to a gene: 5. CDR3 in DNA: TGCGCCAGCAGCCAAGGAGACAGGGGGCCTTACTATGGCTACACCTTC. Amino acid sequence: CASSQGDRGPYYGYTF.

This clone was picked up one time. This rearrangement joins TRBV5-1 to TRBJ2-5, with TRBD1 identical over 7 bases. The CDR3 is made up of 15 amino acids. J lost 4 bases, V lost 2 bases, and 8 bases had no gene match. Germline lookup yields CDR1 SGHRS and CDR2 YFSETQ. The CDR3 reads CASSFSTGTGETQYF. The CDR3 bases are TGCGCCAGCAGCTTCTCGACAGGGACCGGAGAGACCCAGTACTTC.

DNA of the CDR3: TGTGCCAGCAGCCCCTTGCGGGGGCTAAGCACAGATACGCAGTATTTT. Residues: CASSPLRGLSTDTQYF. The chain uses TRBV5-6 and TRBJ2-3; TRBD2 is a possible D gene (7 bases). Germline CDR1 reads SGHDT; CDR2 reads YYEEEE. V was shortened by 4 bases and J by 0 bases, with 15 bases between the two germline ends. This CDR3 spans 16 amino acids.

The chain couples TRBV7-8 to TRBJ1-5; the match to TRBD1 covers 7 bases. Per the germline V gene, CDR1 is SGHVS and CDR2 is FQNEAQ. Unmatched junction bases numbered 10, after V lost 6 bases and J lost 5 bases. This CDR3 is built from 15 residues. CDR3 amino acids: CASSPLQGNDQPQHF. In DNA, the CDR3 is TGTGCCAGCAGTCCGCTACAGGGGAACGATCAGCCCCAGCATTTT. Full variable domain (outside the CDR3, taken from reference TRBV7-8 and TRBJ1-5): GAGVSQSPRYKVAKRGQDVALRCDPISGHVSLFWYQQALGQGPEFLTYFQNEAQLDKSGLPSDRFFAERPEGSVSTLKIQRTQQEDSAVYLCASSPLQGNDQPQHFGDGTRLSIL.

The V and J genes are TRBV28 and TRBJ1-6; D is perhaps TRBD1 (6 bases). The CDR3 extends over 14 amino acids. Trimming stripped 4 bases from V and 10 bases from J, with 14 bases between. Per germline, CDR1 MDHEN and CDR2 SYDVKM. Written as DNA, the CDR3 is TGTGCCAGCAGTTCAAGGGGGATCAGGTCACCCCTCCACTTT. It is translated as CASSSRGIRSPLHF.

This chain links TRBV10-1 with TRBJ2-7; D ambiguous. The ends were cut back, 5 bases at V and 6 bases at J, with 14 bases in the middle. From germline, CDR1 is WNHNN and CDR2 SYGVQD (reference sequence). CDR3 length: 13 residues. CDR3 in DNA: TGCGCCAGCAGTCCAGCGAGAGCTACCGAGCAGTACTTC. Translation gives CASSPARATEQYF.

This chain connects TRBV6-1 to TRBJ1-6; D gene uncertain. This CDR3 has 16 amino acids. Germline loops: CDR1 MNHNS, CDR2 SASEGT. V lost 1 base and J lost 5, with 12 bases in between. The CDR3 DNA sequence: TGTGCCAGCAGTGAAGGTGGGCCATTGGATAATTCACCCCTCCACTTT. As protein: CASSEGGPLDNSPLHF.

V is TRBV28 and J is TRBJ2-3; 11 nucleotides align to TRBD1. V lost 3 bases, J lost 3 bases, and 5 bases stayed unmatched. The germline CDR1 and CDR2 sequences are MDHEN and SYDVKM. The CDR3 has 16 amino acids. The CDR3 DNA reads TGTGCCAGCAGTTTCTGGACAGGGGGCGATACAGATACGCAGTATTTT. Translation gives CASSFWTGGDTDTQYF.

The chain recombines TRBV28 with TRBJ2-3; D unclear. V was trimmed by 3 bases and J by 3 bases, leaving 10 bases between them. There are 14 residues in the CDR3. CDR1 and CDR2 (germline): MDHEN, SYDVKM. This CDR3 is CASSFLAGTDTQYF. The CDR3 nucleotides are TGTGCCAGCAGTTTTCTGGCCGGGACAGATACGCAGTATTTT.

V and J are TRBV5-1 and TRBJ1-2, with TRBD1 as a possible D gene (6 bases). The CDR3 consists of 17 residues. V shed 0 bases and J shed 4 bases, with 19 bases lying between them. Per germline, CDR1 SGHRS and CDR2 YFSETQ. CDR3: CASSLAQGTFASYGYTF. CDR3 sequence (DNA): TGCGCCAGCAGCTTGGCACAGGGTACCTTCGCCTCCTATGGCTACACCTTC.

A few counts support this clone. The V gene is TRBV20-1, the J gene TRBJ1-2; D gene ambiguous. The CDR3 has 10 residues. V was pared by 8 bases and J by 9 bases, with 13 bases between. CDR1 DFQATT and CDR2 SNEGSKA come from the germline V gene (reference sequence). CDR3 residues: CSPRGFRYTF. Written as DNA, the CDR3 is TGCAGTCCCCGAGGGTTCCGCTACACCTTC.

This chain joins TRBV7-9 and TRBJ2-1, with TRBD2 matching over 7 bases. From germline, CDR1 is SEHNR and CDR2 FQNEAQ (reference sequence). This CDR3 contains 14 residues. Trimming took 4 bases from V and 9 from J; bases not matched to a gene: 9. This chain's CDR3 is CASSYPGLLVEQFF. The CDR3 DNA reads as TGTGCCAGCAGCTACCCGGGACTACTCGTTGAGCAGTTCTTC. The complete variable domain, with remaining parts taken from reference TRBV7-9 and TRBJ2-1, reads DTGVSQNPRHKITKRGQNVTFRCDPISEHNRLYWYRQTLGQGPEFLTYFQNEAQLEKSRLLSDRFSAERPKGSFSTLEIQRTEQGDSAMYLCASSYPGLLVEQFFGPGTRLTVL.

The count of this clone is one. The rearrangement links TRBV5-6 to TRBJ2-1; 7 positions agree with TRBD2. V shed 1 base, J shed 0 bases, and the junction held 7 bases outside the gene matches. Germline values: CDR1 SGHDT, CDR2 YYEEEE. The CDR3 covers 17 residues. CDR3 bases: TGTGCCAGCAGCTTGTTTGACGGGGAGGGCTCCTACAATGAGCAGTTCTTC. Encoded protein: CASSLFDGEGSYNEQFF.

This chain links TRBV9 with TRBJ2-7, with D perhaps TRBD2 (6 bases). CDR1 and CDR2 from the germline V gene are SGDLS and YYNGEE. Trimming took 3 bases from V and 12 from J, leaving 22 bases between them. CDR3 length equals 14 residues. The CDR3 region has the DNA TGTGCCAGCAGCGCCGGGACTTCTTTTAGAGGTCTGTACTTC. Its translation is CASSAGTSFRGLYF.

This clone was seen once. The chain joins TRBV18 to TRBJ1-6; maybe TRBD1 (6 bases). This CDR3 has 16 residues. V lost 0 bases, J lost 3 bases, and 9 bases lay in between. The germline gives CDR1 KGHSH, CDR2 LQKENI. The CDR3 is CASSPPSGDYNSPLHF. The CDR3 nucleotides are TGTGCCAGCTCACCACCGTCAGGGGACTATAATTCACCCCTCCACTTT.

The chain is built from TRBV11-3 and TRBJ2-7, with 8 bases lining up with TRBD1. The CDR3 is made up of 13 amino acids. CDR1 is SGHNT and CDR2 is YENEEA in the germline V gene. V trimming: 5 bases; J trimming: 5 bases; junction bases outside the gene matches: 5. CDR3: CASSPGQGNEQYF. The CDR3 region has the DNA TGTGCCAGCAGCCCCGGACAGGGTAACGAGCAGTACTTC.